These 29 T cell receptor beta chains originate from one sample sequenced in a study of T cells in localized non-small cell lung cancer. Data came from immunoSEQ multiplex PCR; TCRdb stores just in-frame clones and leaves some out. Counted here are roughly 33,000 clones, 88% occurring once; the ten biggest clones make up around 4%. Sequencing was performed on peripheral blood, taken before any cancer treatment. Receptors originate from a woman between 40 and 69 years old with stage I lung adenocarcinoma.

V usage is TRBV19 and J usage is TRBJ1-3; D gene unclear. From germline, CDR1 is LNHDA and CDR2 SQIVND (reference sequence). This CDR3 has 16 amino acids. With 7 bases removed from V and 3 bases from J, the gap between germline ends came to 19 bases. CDR3 loop: CASTTLGDRGGNTIYF. The CDR3 DNA reads TGTGCCAGTACCACACTCGGAGATCGAGGTGGAAACACCATATATTTT.

V and J are TRBV7-2 and TRBJ1-1; D ambiguous. The germline gives CDR1 SGHTA, CDR2 FQGNSA. V dropped 2 bases and J dropped 2 bases, with 9 bases sitting between them. The CDR3 sequence is 14 residues long. In DNA form, the CDR3 reads TGTGCCAGCAGCTTAAGTAGATCTAACACTGAAGCTTTCTTT. The encoded protein is CASSLSRSNTEAFF.

The V call is TRBV25-1, the J call TRBJ2-3, with 7 nucleotides matching TRBD2. CDR3 length: 15 residues. Germline CDR1 and CDR2: MGHDK and SYGVNS. The trim removed 10 bases at V and 1 base at J, leaving 11 bases unmatched. The CDR3 is CATDRVAGGTDTQYF. In nucleotides, the CDR3 is TGTGCCACCGACCGAGTGGCGGGGGGCACAGATACGCAGTATTTT.

This clone was detected only once. V usage is TRBV6-5 and J usage is TRBJ1-5; maybe TRBD1 (5 bases). V dropped 0 bases and J dropped 7 bases, with 13 bases sitting between them. The CDR3 has 15 residues. The V gene's germline CDR1 is MNHEY and CDR2 SVGAGI. The CDR3 DNA reads as TGTGCCAGCAGTTACTCGGGCCAGGGTTACCAGCCCCAGCATTTT. Amino acid sequence: CASSYSGQGYQPQHF.

The chain carries TRBV11-2 and TRBJ2-1; D unresolved. From germline, CDR1 is SGHAT and CDR2 FQNNGV. Trimming stripped 0 bases from V and 5 bases from J, with 11 bases between. The CDR3 sequence is 15 residues long. The CDR3 protein is CASSLDPAFNNEQFF. CDR3 coding DNA: TGTGCCAGCAGCTTAGATCCCGCCTTTAACAATGAGCAGTTCTTC. The full variable domain, in which reference TRBV11-2 and TRBJ2-1 provide the parts outside the CDR3, is EAGVAQSPRYKIIEKRQSVAFWCNPISGHATLYWYQQILGQGPKLLIQFQNNGVVDDSQLPKDRFSAERLKGVDSTLKIQPAKLEDSAVYLCASSLDPAFNNEQFFGPGTRLTVL.

The chain links TRBV19 to TRBJ2-2, with TRBD1 as a possible D gene (6 bases). The CDR3 totals 18 residues. Trimming removed 1 base at V and 1 base at J, with 16 bases between. Germline CDR1 LNHDA, CDR2 SQIVND (reference sequence). This CDR3 is CASSIGQELLMNTGELFF. The CDR3 nucleotides are TGTGCCAGTAGTATAGGACAGGAGCTGTTGATGAACACCGGGGAGCTGTTTTTT.

The chain employs TRBV4-2 and TRBJ2-1; 9 nucleotides align to TRBD1. This CDR3 is 15 amino acids long. Germline V gene data show CDR1 as LGHNA and CDR2 as YNFKEQ. Trimming at V came to 4 bases and at J to 8 bases, leaving 9 bases not matched to a gene. DNA of the CDR3: TGTGCCAGCAGCCTAGAGACAGGGGGTATGTATGAGCAGTTCTTC. This codes for CASSLETGGMYEQFF.

V and J are TRBV5-1 and TRBJ2-5; the match to TRBD2 covers 7 bases. CDR1 is SGHRS, CDR2 YFSETQ, per germline. CDR3 length equals 14 residues. The V segment lost 4 bases and the J segment 9 bases; nucleotides outside the gene matches: 12. This CDR3 is CASSPLGQAGAQYF. The CDR3 nucleotides read TGCGCCAGCAGCCCGCTCGGGCAGGCGGGGGCCCAGTACTTC.

This clone showed up just once. The chain is built from TRBV11-2 and TRBJ1-2; no firm D call. This CDR3 contains 17 residues. The V gene's germline CDR1 is SGHAT and CDR2 FQNNGV. Trimming took 0 bases from V and 2 from J, leaving 16 bases between them. The CDR3 region is CASSLEALERRNYGYTF. The DNA for the CDR3 is TGTGCCAGCAGCTTAGAGGCTCTCGAGAGACGGAACTATGGCTACACCTTC.

The chain joins TRBV7-7 to TRBJ2-5; a weak D match, TRBD2 (5 bases). Per the germline V gene, CDR1 is SSHAT and CDR2 is FNYEAQ (reference sequence). The CDR3 contains 13 residues. V was trimmed by 5 bases and J by 0 bases, leaving 7 bases between them. The CDR3 coding sequence is TGTGCCAGCAGCCGGGGTCACCAAGAGACCCAGTACTTC. Protein product: CASSRGHQETQYF.

The chain links TRBV28 to TRBJ1-3, with D possibly being TRBD1 (6 bases). The V and J ends lost 5 bases and 4 bases respectively, with 15 bases between them. This CDR3 is built from 15 residues. Germline V gene lookup returns CDR1 MDHEN and CDR2 SYDVKM. In DNA, the CDR3 is TGTGCCAGCAGTCCCTCCCAGGGGCCGGGAAACACCATATATTTT. This codes for CASSPSQGPGNTIYF.

As regards this clone: A junction end diverges from the germline sequence, so it may reflect a read error. The chain combines TRBV9 with TRBJ1-1; no firm D call. The germline gives CDR1 SGDLS, CDR2 YYNGEE. The CDR3 is 11 amino acids. The CDR3 DNA follows: TGTGCCAGCAGCGCGAGATGTCGGACCCCCTTT. Translating it yields CASSARCRTPF.

This clone was seen once. The rearrangement links TRBV11-3 to TRBJ1-1; D is unclear. V was trimmed by 0 bases and J by 5 bases, leaving 10 bases between them. Germline V lookup: CDR1 SGHNT, CDR2 YENEEA. The CDR3 runs 14 residues. The CDR3 protein is CASSLDDWRTEAFF. The CDR3, as DNA: TGTGCCAGCAGCTTAGATGATTGGCGGACTGAAGCTTTCTTT.

In nucleotides, the CDR3 is TGCGCCAGCAGCCTAGGGGTCCCCCGGACAGGGAGTTCCTATGGCTACACCTTC. Its translation: CASSLGVPRTGSSYGYTF. This sequence joins TRBV4-3 and TRBJ1-2, with 8 positions matching TRBD1. Unmatched junction bases numbered 17, after V lost 4 bases and J lost 4 bases. CDR1 and CDR2 from the germline V gene are LGHNA and YSLEER. The length of the CDR3 is 18 residues.

CDR3 region: CASSLLVPLGRDNEQFF. CDR3 nucleotide sequence: TGTGCCAGCAGTTTACTCGTCCCACTTGGACGGGACAATGAGCAGTTCTTC. This sequence joins TRBV27 and TRBJ2-1; D unresolved. Looked up from germline, CDR1 is MNHEY and CDR2 is SMNVEV (reference sequence). Trimming stripped 2 bases from V and 5 bases from J, with 19 bases between. The CDR3 runs 17 residues.

The V call is TRBV19, the J call TRBJ1-2, with D possibly matching TRBD1 (6 bases). V was shortened by 0 bases and J by 4 bases, with 18 bases between the two germline ends. CDR3 length: 17 amino acids. Germline V lookup: CDR1 LNHDA, CDR2 SQIVND (reference sequence). The CDR3 DNA follows: TGTGCCAGTAGTATAGATCCGGCCGGGGGGCGGATCTATGGCTACACCTTC. This codes for CASSIDPAGGRIYGYTF.

This clone rates as medium-sized (0.01 to 0.1%). This chain uses TRBV30 with TRBJ1-2, with D maybe TRBD1 (6 bases). Germline CDR1 is GTSNPN and CDR2 is SVGIG (reference sequence). This CDR3 has 14 residues. V dropped 0 bases and J dropped 5 bases, with 13 bases sitting between them. The CDR3 is CAWSVYPGEYGYTF. CDR3 sequence (DNA): TGTGCCTGGAGTGTATATCCAGGGGAATATGGCTACACCTTC. Full variable domain (missing parts from reference TRBV30 and TRBJ1-2): SQTIHQWPATLVQPVGSPLSLECTVEGTSNPNLYWYRQAAGRGLQLLFYSVGIGQISSEVPQNLSASRPQDRQFILSSKKLLLSDSGFYLCAWSVYPGEYGYTFGSGTRLTVV.

This CDR3 reads CASSHRGAEDQETQYF. CDR3 DNA: TGTGCCAGCAGCCATAGGGGGGCAGAAGATCAAGAGACCCAGTACTTC. The V call is TRBV9, the J call TRBJ2-5, with D perhaps given as TRBD1 or TRBD2 (6 bases each). The germline V gene has CDR1 SGDLS and CDR2 YYNGEE. V was shortened by 4 bases and J by 2 bases, with 18 bases between the two germline ends. The CDR3 is made up of 16 amino acids.

V gene TRBV5-8 combines with J gene TRBJ1-2, with a tentative D call TRBD1 (5 bases). This CDR3 contains 15 residues. Trimming took 1 base from V and 4 from J, leaving 14 bases between them. Germline CDR1 and CDR2: SGHTS and YDEGEE. The CDR3 nucleotides read TGTGCCAGCAGCTTGTCCGAAGGAGGGGCCTATGGCTACACCTTC. The encoded protein is CASSLSEGGAYGYTF.

The chain is built from TRBV7-3 and TRBJ2-3, with 9 nucleotides matching TRBD2. Germline V gene data show CDR1 as SGHTA and CDR2 as FQGTGA. Trimming removed 5 bases from V and 6 bases from J; junction bases left unmatched: 9. The CDR3 sequence is 15 residues long. The CDR3 reads CASSESGGIRDTQYF. As DNA, the CDR3 is TGTGCCAGCAGCGAAAGCGGGGGGATCCGGGATACGCAGTATTTT.

The rearrangement uses TRBV15 and TRBJ1-2; D perhaps matches TRBD1 (6 bases). Germline V gene data show CDR1 as LNHNV and CDR2 as YYDKDF (reference sequence). The CDR3 has 13 amino acids. V was trimmed by 8 bases and J by 4 bases, leaving 14 bases between them. CDR3 residues: CATGGGRRYGYTF. The CDR3 bases are TGTGCCACCGGGGGGGGGCGTCGCTATGGCTACACCTTC.

The CDR3 protein is CAISEEDRVAANYGYTF. The DNA of the CDR3 is TGTGCCATCAGTGAGGAGGACAGGGTGGCTGCGAACTATGGCTACACCTTC. The V and J genes are TRBV10-3 and TRBJ1-2; TRBD1 matches at 8 bases. J was trimmed by 2 bases and V by 2 bases; bases with no gene match: 10. The germline gives CDR1 ENHRY, CDR2 SYGVKD. The CDR3 has 17 amino acids.

This clone appeared once. This rearrangement joins TRBV5-4 to TRBJ1-2, with 10 bases lining up with TRBD1. V shed 4 bases, J shed 4 bases, and the junction held 13 bases outside the gene matches. Germline V gene lookup returns CDR1 SGHNT and CDR2 YYREEE (reference sequence). The CDR3 has 17 amino acids. CDR3 loop: CASSPTGTGATVYGYTF. CDR3 coding DNA: TGTGCCAGCAGCCCCACCGGGACAGGGGCTACCGTCTATGGCTACACCTTC.

V usage is TRBV10-2 and J usage is TRBJ2-1; D is unresolved. Germline-derived CDR1 and CDR2 are WSHSY and SAAADI. V was shortened by 4 bases and J by 5 bases, with 15 bases between the two germline ends. There are 15 residues in the CDR3. The DNA for the CDR3 is TGCGCCAGCAGTGGGATACTTTACCCTAACAATGAGCAGTTCTTC. This gives the protein CASSGILYPNNEQFF.

Regarding this clone: Mismatch with germline at one junction end may stem from a read error. The CDR3 loop reads CVSAWRGGTDTQYF. CDR3 bases: TGTGTCAGCGCTTGGAGGGGGGGCACAGATACGCAGTATTTT. V usage is TRBV6-5 and J usage is TRBJ2-3, with D tentatively TRBD1 or TRBD2 (6 bases each). The germline gives CDR1 MNHEY, CDR2 SVGAGI. CDR3 length: 14 residues.

The chain recombines TRBV7-9 with TRBJ1-1; D possibly corresponds to TRBD1 (6 bases). The CDR3 extends over 17 amino acids. CDR1 is SEHNR and CDR2 is FQNEAQ in the germline V gene (reference sequence). The V and J ends lost 5 bases and 1 base respectively, with 20 bases between them. CDR3 region: CASSGRPGTMTNTEAFF. DNA for the CDR3: TGTGCCAGCAGCGGACGTCCCGGGACAATGACGAACACTGAAGCTTTCTTT.

This clone came up once. This rearrangement joins TRBV5-1 to TRBJ2-3; D unresolved. This CDR3 has 16 residues. Germline CDR1 is SGHRS and CDR2 is YFSETQ. Trimming took 4 bases from V and 1 from J, leaving 16 bases between them. In DNA, the CDR3 is TGCGCCAGCAGCCCTAGTGCAAGCGTTGGCACAGATACGCAGTATTTT. It codes for CASSPSASVGTDTQYF.

This rearrangement joins TRBV18 to TRBJ2-3; the match to TRBD2 covers 7 bases. Germline V gene data show CDR1 as KGHSH and CDR2 as LQKENI. The trim removed 6 bases at V and 1 base at J, leaving 7 bases unmatched. The CDR3 runs to 15 residues. The CDR3 loop is CASSSGTIRTDTQYF. The CDR3 nucleotides read TGTGCCAGCTCCTCCGGGACTATTCGCACAGATACGCAGTATTTT.

V gene TRBV7-2 combines with J gene TRBJ1-5, with a tentative D call TRBD1 (5 bases). The germline V gene encodes CDR1 SGHTA and CDR2 FQGNSA. There are 14 residues in the CDR3. The V gene lost 6 bases and the J gene lost 6 bases, with 15 bases spanning the gap. CDR3 sequence reads: CASSTSGARQPQHF. The CDR3, as DNA: TGTGCCAGCAGTACATCCGGGGCCCGTCAGCCCCAGCATTTT. The full variable domain, its missing parts supplied by reference TRBV7-2 and TRBJ1-5, is GAGVSQSPSNKVTEKGKDVELRCDPISGHTALYWYRQSLGQGLEFLIYFQGNSAPDKSGLPSDRFSAERTGGSVSTLTIQRTQQEDSAVYLCASSTSGARQPQHFGDGTRLSIL.